This TCR beta chain originates from a study of shared clonotypes between healthy human individuals. Germline V gene data show CDR1 as MNHEY and CDR2 as SMNVEV (reference sequence). CDR3 size: 16 residues. Between the trimmed V and J ends, which lost 4 bases and 4 bases, there was a span of 18 bases. TCRdb keeps only in-frame clones here, not all; method: immunoSEQ multiplex PCR. The table lists roughly 890,000 clones, approximately 92% of them singletons. The naive CD8 subset, CD45RO-negative cells positively selected for CCR7, excluded terminally differentiated effector memory CD45RA+ cells. This chain connects TRBV27 to TRBJ2-3; tentatively, D is TRBD1 (5 bases). The sequenced sample was naive CD8+ T cells sorted from blood. The source of this sequence is a man aged 25-45 years in good health. The CDR3 region has the DNA TGTGCCAGCAGTTCACACTCTATACCAGGGTCAGATACGCAGTATTTT. As protein: CASSSHSIPGSDTQYF.